These 21 T cell receptor beta chains share one sample of origin, sequenced in a study of Ad26.COV2.S vaccination and SARS-CoV-2 variants. Profiling relied on immunoSEQ multiplex PCR, and the TCRdb table lists in-frame clones only, not all of them. The sample holds 400,000 to 450,000 clones, approximately 92% seen once. Noted treatment: approximately 18 received Ad26.COV2.S at low or high dose, single or two shots; 5 received placebo; per-sample allocation not given. Sampling was performed 63 days after the first vaccine or placebo injection. Sequenced material: peripheral blood, taken in a trial of Ad26.COV2.S vaccine versus placebo. The receptors derive from a person between 18 and 65 years old who received the Ad26.COV2.S COVID-19 vaccine or a placebo.

In its sample, this clone was seen once. The V call is TRBV29-1, the J call TRBJ1-2; D is possibly TRBD1 (6 bases). The CDR3 spans 14 residues. Per germline, CDR1 SQVTM and CDR2 ANQGSEA. V lost 5 bases, J lost 2 bases, and 15 bases lay in between. In DNA form, the CDR3 reads TGCAGCGTTCTGGACAGCCGGGGGAACTATGGCTACACCTTC. Translation: CSVLDSRGNYGYTF.

The V and J genes are TRBV7-2 and TRBJ1-2; D is uncertain. V lost 0 bases and J 7 bases, leaving 9 bases between the germline ends. Germline CDR1 reads SGHTA; CDR2 reads FQGNSA. The CDR3 loop spans 13 amino acids. The chain's CDR3 is CASSLAGYAGYTF. The CDR3 bases are TGTGCCAGCAGCTTAGCGGGGTATGCTGGCTACACCTTC.

This chain uses TRBV4-1 with TRBJ2-5; D assignment may be TRBD1 or TRBD2 (5 bases each). The CDR3 loop spans 15 amino acids. Looked up from germline, CDR1 is MGHRA and CDR2 is YSYEKL. Trimming stripped 0 bases from V and 2 bases from J, with 10 bases between. The CDR3 is CASSQEEAGQETQYF. CDR3 in DNA: TGCGCCAGCAGCCAAGAGGAGGCAGGGCAAGAGACCCAGTACTTC.

The genes are TRBV28 and TRBJ2-3, with D uncertain. There are 16 residues in the CDR3. The V gene's germline CDR1 is MDHEN and CDR2 SYDVKM. Trimming stripped 6 bases from V and 0 bases from J, with 16 bases between. CDR3 amino acids: CASSLWTAASTDTQYF. In DNA form, the CDR3 reads TGTGCCAGCAGCCTCTGGACGGCGGCGAGCACAGATACGCAGTATTTT.

This chain joins TRBV2 and TRBJ1-1, with TRBD1 identical over 9 bases. Germline loops: CDR1 SNHLY, CDR2 FYNNEI. This CDR3 region has 15 residues. J gave up 0 bases and V 7 bases, and 6 bases lay outside the gene matches. The CDR3 is CASILGTGLNTEAFF. The CDR3 nucleotides are TGTGCCAGCATCTTAGGGACAGGGTTGAACACTGAAGCTTTCTTT. Supplemented by reference TRBV2 and TRBJ1-1, the full variable domain reads EPEVTQTPSHQVTQMGQEVILRCVPISNHLYFYWYRQILGQKVEFLVSFYNNEISEKSEIFDDQFSVERPDGSNFTLKIRSTKLEDSAMYFCASILGTGLNTEAFFGQGTRLTVV.

This chain links TRBV28 with TRBJ1-2; D might be TRBD1 (6 bases). Germline V gene sequence: CDR1 MDHEN, CDR2 SYDVKM. The CDR3 is 14 amino acids. V was pared by 6 bases and J by 7 bases, with 18 bases between. The chain's CDR3 is CASRRTGHQVGYTF. The DNA of the CDR3 is TGTGCCAGCAGGCGGACGGGACACCAGGTTGGCTACACCTTC.

This clone was detected only a few times. V usage is TRBV5-1 and J usage is TRBJ1-6; possibly TRBD1 for D (5 bases). The CDR3 has 15 residues. V was shortened by 3 bases and J by 5 bases, with 12 bases between the two germline ends. The germline gives CDR1 SGHRS, CDR2 YFSETQ. The CDR3 loop is CASSSGQGDNSPLHF. The CDR3 DNA sequence: TGCGCCAGCAGCTCTGGGCAGGGCGATAATTCACCCCTCCACTTT.

The rearrangement joins TRBV19 to TRBJ1-6; 11 nucleotides match TRBD1. V gave up 6 bases and J gave up 6 bases; unmatched junction bases: 4. Germline CDR1 LNHDA, CDR2 SQIVND (reference sequence). The CDR3 has 15 residues. The CDR3 here is CASRPGQGGNSPLHF. CDR3 coding DNA: TGTGCCAGTAGACCGGGACAGGGGGGTAATTCACCCCTCCACTTT.

In its sample, this clone was seen a few times. The rearrangement links TRBV2 to TRBJ1-5; D ambiguous. The CDR3 spans 13 residues. V gave up 3 bases and J gave up 5 bases, with 8 bases separating them. CDR1 and CDR2 (germline): SNHLY, FYNNEI. For the CDR3, the DNA is TGTGCCAGCAGTGAGAAGGAGGATCAGCCCCAGCATTTT. As protein: CASSEKEDQPQHF.

The rearrangement joins TRBV7-9 to TRBJ2-7, with D uncertain. CDR3 length: 12 residues. Germline CDR1 SEHNR, CDR2 FQNEAQ (reference sequence). Trimming left V 4 bases short and J 6 bases short, with 10 bases between. CDR3 sequence: CASSYGASEQYF. CDR3 coding DNA: TGTGCCAGCAGCTATGGAGCCTCCGAGCAGTACTTC.

The chain recombines TRBV12-5 with TRBJ1-2, with a weak D call TRBD1 (5 bases). The CDR3 consists of 14 residues. Germline V lookup: CDR1 LGHNT, CDR2 FRNRAP. V was clipped by 4 bases and J by 2 bases, with 11 bases between them. The CDR3 protein is CASGWEPGNYGYTF. CDR3 DNA sequence: TGTGCTAGTGGTTGGGAACCAGGGAACTATGGCTACACCTTC.

Note on this clone: The sample carries other DNA sequences with the same CDR3. This chain uses TRBV18 with TRBJ2-1; D gene uncertain. V lost 0 bases to trimming and J lost 5 bases, with 5 bases between them. The germline V gene encodes CDR1 KGHSH and CDR2 LQKENI. CDR3 length: 13 residues. CDR3: CASSPPSDNEQFF. The CDR3 nucleotides are TGTGCCAGCTCACCACCGAGCGACAATGAGCAGTTCTTC.

This chain's CDR3 is CASSLESSKETQYF. The CDR3 nucleotides are TGTGCCAGCAGCTTGGAGTCTAGCAAGGAGACCCAGTACTTC. This chain connects TRBV5-4 to TRBJ2-5, with a tentative D call TRBD2 (5 bases). The V gene lost 0 bases and the J gene lost 5 bases, with 11 bases spanning the gap. This CDR3 is built from 14 residues. Per the germline V gene, CDR1 is SGHNT and CDR2 is YYREEE (reference sequence). Based on the CDR3 plus reference TRBV5-4 and TRBJ2-5, the full variable domain is ETGVTQSPTHLIKTRGQQVTLRCSSQSGHNTVSWYQQALGQGPQFIFQYYREEENGRGNFPPRFSGLQFPNYSSELNVNALELDDSALYLCASSLESSKETQYFGPGTRLLVL.

The V call is TRBV6-5, the J call TRBJ1-6; 9 positions agree with TRBD1. V lost 4 bases to trimming and J lost 7 bases; unmatched junction nucleotides: 2. Per germline, CDR1 MNHEY and CDR2 SVGAGI. This CDR3 spans 14 amino acids. CDR3 sequence: CASSSGTGNSPLHF. In nucleotides, the CDR3 is TGTGCCAGCAGTTCCGGGACAGGGAATTCACCCCTCCACTTT.

This sequence joins TRBV11-2 and TRBJ2-4, with 8 bases identical to TRBD2. V shed 0 bases, J shed 1 base, and the junction held 2 bases outside the gene matches. The CDR3 contains 16 residues. CDR1 SGHAT and CDR2 FQNNGV come from the germline V gene. CDR3 DNA: TGTGCCAGCAGCTTAGACCGGACTAGCGCCAAAAACATTCAGTACTTC. The encoded protein is CASSLDRTSAKNIQYF.

The rearrangement uses TRBV9 and TRBJ1-3; maybe TRBD1 (6 bases). The CDR3 runs 18 residues. Germline loops: CDR1 SGDLS, CDR2 YYNGEE. Trimming shortened V by 0 bases and J by 4 bases, and 20 bases separated the two germline ends. The CDR3: CASSVAGGGSQTGNTIYF. The CDR3 DNA follows: TGTGCCAGCAGCGTAGCTGGTGGGGGCTCCCAGACAGGAAACACCATATATTTT.

This clone was detected only a few times. The rearrangement joins TRBV3-1 (or the pseudogene TRBV3-2) to TRBJ2-7; TRBD1 or TRBD2 may be the D gene (5 bases each). This CDR3 comprises 14 residues. Between the trimmed V and J ends, which lost 2 bases and 6 bases, there was a span of 14 bases. The germline CDR1 and CDR2 sequences are LGHDT and YNNKEL (reference sequence). DNA of the CDR3: TGTGCCAGCAGCCAACTTGGGACGGACTCCGAGCAGTACTTC. Translation: CASSQLGTDSEQYF.

This chain connects TRBV18 to TRBJ2-7; D gene uncertain. Germline V CDR1 and CDR2: KGHSH, LQKENI. This CDR3 region has 15 residues. Trimming took off 3 bases at V and 3 bases at J, with 15 bases between the two ends. CDR3 DNA sequence: TGTGCCAGCTCACCTCTTGACACTACAATCTACGAGCAGTACTTC. Amino acid sequence: CASSPLDTTIYEQYF.

The V and J genes are TRBV5-1 and TRBJ2-1; D is perhaps TRBD2 (5 bases). The germline V and J ends were trimmed by 0 bases and 6 bases, with 13 bases remaining between them. From germline, CDR1 is SGHRS and CDR2 YFSETQ. The CDR3 totals 15 residues. The CDR3 DNA sequence: TGCGCCAGCAGCTTGGTAGCGCCGGGCCCCAATGAGCAGTTCTTC. This codes for CASSLVAPGPNEQFF.

CDR3 DNA: TGTGCCAGCAGCGGAGCCAGGACAGAACTTAGCTACACCTTC. This gives the protein CASSGARTELSYTF. The chain carries TRBV5-5 and TRBJ1-2; weak D call: TRBD1 (6 bases). The ends were cut back, 4 bases at V and 9 bases at J, with 19 bases in the middle. Germline values: CDR1 SGHKS, CDR2 YYEKEE (reference sequence). CDR3 length: 14 amino acids.

The chain is built from TRBV18 and TRBJ1-6; 9 positions match TRBD1. V lost 3 bases to trimming and J lost 7 bases; unmatched junction nucleotides: 4. The CDR3 length is 15 residues. Germline V gene data show CDR1 as KGHSH and CDR2 as LQKENI. This CDR3 reads CASSPGQGRNSPLHF. The CDR3 DNA follows: TGTGCCAGCTCACCGGGACAGGGAAGGAATTCACCCCTCCACTTT. The full variable domain, rest sourced from reference TRBV18 and TRBJ1-6, is NAGVMQNPRHLVRRRGQEARLRCSPMKGHSHVYWYRQLPEEGLKFMVYLQKENIIDESGMPKERFSAEFPKEGPSILRIQQVVRGDSAAYFCASSPGQGRNSPLHFGNGTRLTVT.